The T cell receptor (beta chain) described here comes from a study of shared clonotypes between healthy human individuals. Broader study findings: A reduction in generation probabilities was seen for non-shared clonotypes relative to those shared by all four donors. In this cohort, only blood was sampled, and tissue repertoires likely differ.

Of note for this clone: Its matching antigen is unknown.

Only in-frame clones appear in the TCRdb table, and some are missing; sequencing was by immunoSEQ multiplex PCR. The sample shows under 1,100,000 clones, around 76% of them seen only once. Looked up from germline, CDR1 is LGHNA and CDR2 is YSLEER. The CDR3 is 17 residues long. V gave up 4 bases and J gave up 0 bases; unmatched junction bases: 5. The J gene is TRBJ2-1, the V gene TRBV4-3; TRBD2 aligns across 11 bases. Input material: memory CD4+ T cells sorted from blood. Specified subset: CD45RA-negative fraction. The origin of this receptor is a man aged 18 to 30 in good health. CDR3 nucleotide sequence: TGCGCCAGCAGCCCCGGACTAGCGGGCGTCTCCTACAATGAGCAGTTCTTC. Translating it yields CASSPGLAGVSYNEQFF.